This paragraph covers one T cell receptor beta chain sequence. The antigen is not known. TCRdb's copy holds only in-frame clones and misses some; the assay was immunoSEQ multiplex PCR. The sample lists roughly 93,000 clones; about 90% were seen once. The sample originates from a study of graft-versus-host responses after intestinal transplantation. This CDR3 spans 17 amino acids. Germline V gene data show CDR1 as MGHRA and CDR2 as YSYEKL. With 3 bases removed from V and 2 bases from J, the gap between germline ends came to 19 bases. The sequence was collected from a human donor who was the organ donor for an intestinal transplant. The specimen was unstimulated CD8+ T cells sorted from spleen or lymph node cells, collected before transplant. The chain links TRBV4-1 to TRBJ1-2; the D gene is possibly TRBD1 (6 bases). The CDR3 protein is CASSQTVLGQKNYGYTF. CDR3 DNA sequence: TGCGCCAGCAGCCAGACCGTACTCGGACAGAAGAACTATGGCTACACCTTC.